This TCR beta chain is from a study of patients and donors after allogeneic stem cell transplantation. TCRdb re-analysed the RT-PCR reads in MiXCR, keeping a single row per CDR3 protein. The sample records about 230,000 distinct CDR3 sequences, about 14% being singletons. Trimming cost V 3 bases and J 1 base, with 7 bases left between them. Germline V gene sequence: CDR1 SGHRS, CDR2 YFSETQ. CDR3 size: 13 residues. The sequenced sample was blood, either unsorted or a sorted T cell fraction (not recorded which). The V call is TRBV5-1, the J call TRBJ1-1; D is unresolved. This receptor was taken from a human donor who was either an allogeneic HSCT recipient or a stem cell or donor lymphocyte infusion donor (not recorded which). It is not recorded whose cells these are; they may come from a transplant donor. CDR3 sequence: CASSWSENTEAFF. The CDR3 bases are TGCGCCAGCAGCTGGAGTGAGAACACTGAAGCTTTCTTT.